A selection of T cell receptor beta chains follows, all from one sample in a study of T cell responses to AZD1222 COVID-19 vaccine. TCRdb's table, derived via immunoSEQ multiplex PCR, lists solely in-frame clones and lacks some. The sample lists roughly 100,000 clones, approximately 87% occurring once. Here the sequenced sample was peripheral blood, taken on day 0 of AZD1222 vaccination. These receptors were taken from an adult in good health. CDR3s include the opening cysteine and the closing phenylalanine or tryptophan. Each record gives: clone size, J gene, V gene, D gene, CDR3 DNA, CDR3 protein. A D gene is named only where the DNA matches it firmly. Size is omitted from some rows. Given values are once, few, many or a class for expanded clones.

abundance: -
j_gene: TRBJ1-1
v_gene: TRBV29-1
d_gene: -
CDR3nt: TGCAGTACCAGGGTGAACACTGAAGCTTTCTTT
CDR3aa: CSTRVNTEAFF

abundance: -
j_gene: TRBJ2-7
v_gene: TRBV6-5
d_gene: -
CDR3nt: TGTGCCAGCAGTTACCGGGGGACAAATTCCTACGAGCAGTACTTC
CDR3aa: CASSYRGTNSYEQYF

abundance: -
j_gene: TRBJ2-7
v_gene: TRBV7-9
d_gene: -
CDR3nt: TGTGCCAGCAGCTTGGTAGGGGGTAGCGACGAGCAGTACTTC
CDR3aa: CASSLVGGSDEQYF

abundance: once
j_gene: TRBJ2-7
v_gene: TRBV27
d_gene: -
CDR3nt: TGTGCCAGCAGTCGGGGGATATACGAGCAGTACTTC
CDR3aa: CASSRGIYEQYF

abundance: -
j_gene: TRBJ1-2
v_gene: TRBV28
d_gene: -
CDR3nt: TGTGCCAGCAGCCCCGGGCAAGCTAACTATGGCTACACCTTC
CDR3aa: CASSPGQANYGYTF

abundance: -
j_gene: TRBJ1-2
v_gene: TRBV3-1/TRBV3-2
d_gene: TRBD1
CDR3nt: TGTGCCAGCAGCCGAAATGCAGGGGGCTTTGGCTATGGCTACACCTTC
CDR3aa: CASSRNAGGFGYGYTF

abundance: -
j_gene: TRBJ2-1
v_gene: TRBV6-1
d_gene: -
CDR3nt: TGTGCCAGCAGTGAAACCCAGTACAATGAGCAGTTCTTC
CDR3aa: CASSETQYNEQFF

abundance: -
j_gene: TRBJ2-3
v_gene: TRBV11-2
d_gene: TRBD2
CDR3nt: TGTGCCAGCAGGCTGACTAGCGGGGTCACAGATACGCAGTATTTT
CDR3aa: CASRLTSGVTDTQYF

abundance: -
j_gene: TRBJ1-2
v_gene: TRBV6-5
d_gene: -
CDR3nt: TGTGCCAGCAGGATAGTACAGGGTACAGGCTACACCTTC
CDR3aa: CASRIVQGTGYTF

abundance: -
j_gene: TRBJ2-1
v_gene: TRBV9
d_gene: -
CDR3nt: TGTGCCAGCAGCGGCGCGGACACCCACTACAATGAGCAGTTCTTC
CDR3aa: CASSGADTHYNEQFF

abundance: few
j_gene: TRBJ2-2
v_gene: TRBV2
d_gene: -
CDR3nt: TGTGCCAGCAGTGCCGGGGAGCTGTTTTTT
CDR3aa: CASSAGELFF

abundance: -
j_gene: TRBJ2-7
v_gene: TRBV18
d_gene: -
CDR3nt: TGTGCCAGCTCACCACGGTTAGGGGAGCAGTACTTC
CDR3aa: CASSPRLGEQYF

abundance: -
j_gene: TRBJ1-1
v_gene: TRBV2
d_gene: -
CDR3nt: TGTGCCAGCAATCCCCGGGAGGGGTGGACTGAAGCTTTCTTT
CDR3aa: CASNPREGWTEAFF

abundance: -
j_gene: TRBJ1-2
v_gene: TRBV11-3
d_gene: -
CDR3nt: TGTGCCAGCAGCTTAGCGGGAGCTAACTATGGCTACACCTTC
CDR3aa: CASSLAGANYGYTF

abundance: -
j_gene: TRBJ1-4
v_gene: TRBV5-6
d_gene: TRBD1
CDR3nt: TGTGCCAGCAGCCGACCGGACAGGGGACCTAATGAAAAACTGTTTTTT
CDR3aa: CASSRPDRGPNEKLFF

abundance: -
j_gene: TRBJ1-1
v_gene: TRBV29-1
d_gene: -
CDR3nt: TGCAGCGTTGGCGACGGGTGGGGAATGAACACTGAAGCTTTCTTT
CDR3aa: CSVGDGWGMNTEAFF

abundance: -
j_gene: TRBJ2-5
v_gene: TRBV19
d_gene: TRBD1
CDR3nt: TGTGCCAGTAGTATGGGTAGGGGGCACCAAGAGACCCAGTACTTC
CDR3aa: CASSMGRGHQETQYF

abundance: once
j_gene: TRBJ1-5
v_gene: TRBV25-1
d_gene: TRBD1
CDR3nt: TGTGCCAGCAGTGAAACAGGGGGGAGCAATCAGCCCCAGCATTTT
CDR3aa: CASSETGGSNQPQHF

abundance: -
j_gene: TRBJ1-1
v_gene: TRBV2
d_gene: -
CDR3nt: TGTGCCAGCAGTGAAGCCAATGAAGCTTTCTTT
CDR3aa: CASSEANEAFF

abundance: few
j_gene: TRBJ2-3
v_gene: TRBV4-3
d_gene: -
CDR3nt: TGCGCCAGCAGCCAAGATCAGGAGACTAGGACGTGGGATACGCAGTATTTT
CDR3aa: CASSQDQETRTWDTQYF

abundance: -
j_gene: TRBJ2-2
v_gene: TRBV3-1/TRBV3-2
d_gene: -
CDR3nt: TGTGCCAGCAGCCGAGGACAGCCCCACGGGGAGCTGTTTTTT
CDR3aa: CASSRGQPHGELFF

abundance: -
j_gene: TRBJ1-1
v_gene: TRBV15
d_gene: -
CDR3nt: TGTGCCACCGGCTTTGGGCCTTCACCCACTGAAGCTTTCTTT
CDR3aa: CATGFGPSPTEAFF

abundance: -
j_gene: TRBJ1-1
v_gene: TRBV19
d_gene: TRBD1
CDR3nt: TGTGCCAGTAGTATCCAGGGGGGCACTGAAGCTTTCTTT
CDR3aa: CASSIQGGTEAFF

abundance: -
j_gene: TRBJ2-7
v_gene: TRBV28
d_gene: TRBD1
CDR3nt: TGTGCCAGCAGCTACAGGACAGGGAGGTACGAGCAGTACTTC
CDR3aa: CASSYRTGRYEQYF

abundance: once
j_gene: TRBJ2-6
v_gene: TRBV4-1
d_gene: -
CDR3nt: TGCGCCAGCAGCCAAGATAGAGTACTCAGCTCTGGGGCCAACGTCCTGACTTTC
CDR3aa: CASSQDRVLSSGANVLTF

abundance: -
j_gene: TRBJ1-1
v_gene: TRBV7-2
d_gene: -
CDR3nt: TGTGCCAGCAGCTTTAGATGGGGAGCCACTGAAGCTTTCTTT
CDR3aa: CASSFRWGATEAFF

abundance: -
j_gene: TRBJ2-7
v_gene: TRBV7-2
d_gene: TRBD2
CDR3nt: TGTGCCAGCAGCTTAGTAGCGGGAGCCTACGAGCAGTACTTC
CDR3aa: CASSLVAGAYEQYF

abundance: -
j_gene: TRBJ1-1
v_gene: TRBV27
d_gene: TRBD1
CDR3nt: TGTGCCAGCACCGTGCGGGCTGGCAGGGGGCGACCTGGCACTGAAGCTTTCTTT
CDR3aa: CASTVRAGRGRPGTEAFF

abundance: -
j_gene: TRBJ1-5
v_gene: TRBV5-4
d_gene: -
CDR3nt: TGTGCCAGCAGCTTTTCCGACAGCCGGTTCGCTAGCAATCAGCCCCAGCATTTT
CDR3aa: CASSFSDSRFASNQPQHF

abundance: -
j_gene: TRBJ2-7
v_gene: TRBV6-5
d_gene: -
CDR3nt: TGTGCCAGCAGTCTATCTCATCAGCGGTACGAGCAGTACTTC
CDR3aa: CASSLSHQRYEQYF

abundance: -
j_gene: TRBJ1-4
v_gene: TRBV5-1
d_gene: -
CDR3nt: TGCGCCAGCAGCTTGTATGGCATCAGTCAAGCAACTAATGAAAAACTGTTTTTT
CDR3aa: CASSLYGISQATNEKLFF